This T cell receptor (beta chain) was found in a study of blood T cell repertoires in COVID-19. This clone appeared a few times. Profiling relied on immunoSEQ multiplex PCR, and the TCRdb table lists in-frame clones only, not all of them. The data hold 200,000 or so clones, with roughly 80% observed a single time. Trimming removed 0 bases from V and 4 bases from J, with 10 bases in between. The CDR3 has 14 residues. From germline, CDR1 is SGHTS and CDR2 YDEGEE. The chain employs TRBV5-8 and TRBJ1-2; D perhaps matches TRBD1 (6 bases). The specimen was peripheral blood. This TCR came from a man aged 30 to 39 with active or convalescent COVID-19. The CDR3 region is CASSLVSRGYGYTF. The CDR3 DNA follows: TGTGCCAGCAGCTTGGTGTCCAGGGGCTATGGCTACACCTTC.